Each of the 24 T cell receptor beta chains below was sequenced from the same sample in a study of neurological immune-mediated disorders. TCRdb independently ran MiXCR on the 5' RACE reads; one entry per CDR3 protein. This table holds roughly 50,000 distinct CDR3 sequences, roughly 12% found once. This sample's time point: longitudinal time-point 3. Sequenced input: PBMCs. The receptors were gathered from a male donor with HTLV-1-associated myelopathy (HAM/TSP).

The sample holds many counts of this clonotype. This chain joins TRBV2 and TRBJ2-5; the match to TRBD1 covers 12 bases. Trimming cost V 4 bases and J 5 bases; bases outside gene matches: 5. This CDR3 has 15 residues. Germline V CDR1 and CDR2: SNHLY, FYNNEI. The CDR3 sequence is CASSGDRGRGETQYF. The CDR3 coding sequence is TGTGCCAGCAGTGGGGACAGGGGGCGAGGGGAGACCCAGTACTTC.

In this sample, this clonotype turned up many times. CDR3: CASSQEGTGGGGYTF. The CDR3, as DNA: TGTGCCAGCAGCCAAGAAGGAACAGGGGGTGGCGGCTACACCTTC. The chain combines TRBV3-1 with TRBJ1-2; 8 bases are shared with TRBD1. With 0 bases clipped from V and 8 bases from J, the junction kept 8 bases outside the gene matches. Germline V gene data show CDR1 as LGHDT and CDR2 as YNNKEL (reference sequence). The CDR3 extends over 15 amino acids.

Of note for this clonotype: One junction end does not reproduce the germline sequence, and a read error may be involved. V and J are TRBV20-1 and TRBJ2-5, with D possibly being TRBD2 (6 bases). The CDR3 has 14 amino acids. The germline V gene has CDR1 DFQATT and CDR2 SNEGSKA (reference sequence). The CDR3 protein is CNAPPAGTSETQYF. As DNA, the CDR3 is TGCAATGCTCCACCGGCGGGAACTAGCGAGACCCAGTACTTC.

This clonotype was counted at least ten times. This chain joins TRBV20-1 and TRBJ2-7; TRBD2 aligns across 8 bases. V gave up 4 bases and J gave up 1 base; unmatched junction bases: 12. The CDR3 runs 16 residues. Per germline, CDR1 DFQATT and CDR2 SNEGSKA (reference sequence). CDR3 DNA: TGCAGTGCTACAACCTTAGCGGGGCTGGTTTCCTACGAGCAGTACTTC. It specifies CSATTLAGLVSYEQYF.

A remark on this clonotype: A clone one base away is much larger, so this may be a read error. The chain is built from TRBV27 and TRBJ2-1; tentative D call: TRBD1 (6 bases). The CDR3 totals 13 residues. CDR1 is MNHEY, CDR2 SMNVEV, per germline (reference sequence). Trimming removed 1 base from V and 12 bases from J, with 13 bases in between. CDR3 sequence: CASSLLWGRGQFF. For the CDR3, the DNA is TGTGCCAGCAGTTTATTGTGGGGCAGGGGGCAGTTCTTC.

This clonotype rates as medium-sized. This sequence joins TRBV10-3 and TRBJ1-2, with 7 nucleotides matching TRBD1. The V and J ends lost 0 bases and 8 bases, in that order; junction bases with no gene match: 6. Germline loops: CDR1 ENHRY, CDR2 SYGVKD. The CDR3 loop spans 14 amino acids. CDR3 DNA: TGTGCCATCAGTGAGTCGGTGAGGGGGCACGGCTACACCTTC. It codes for CAISESVRGHGYTF.

This clonotype came up many times. This rearrangement joins TRBV5-1 to TRBJ2-2; 9 bases are a match to TRBD1. The CDR3 consists of 16 residues. CDR1 SGHRS and CDR2 YFSETQ come from the germline V gene. The V and J ends lost 5 bases and 4 bases, in that order; junction bases with no gene match: 9. In nucleotides, the CDR3 is TGCGCCAGCAGGGAGGGGACAGGGATTACCACCGGGGAGCTGTTTTTT. Protein sequence: CASREGTGITTGELFF.

The sample holds many counts of this clonotype. This chain joins TRBV12-3 or TRBV12-4 and TRBJ2-2; D is perhaps TRBD1 (6 bases). V lost 11 bases and J 4 bases, leaving 20 bases between the germline ends. This CDR3 region has 15 residues. CDR3 amino acids: CADSVVRGVTGELFF. Written as DNA, the CDR3 is TGTGCCGACAGTGTAGTCAGGGGAGTCACCGGGGAGCTGTTTTTT.

This clonotype was observed at least ten times. The chain couples TRBV25-1 to TRBJ2-7; D might be TRBD1 (5 bases). The germline gives CDR1 MGHDK, CDR2 SYGVNS. There are 15 residues in the CDR3. V lost 0 bases and J 0 bases, leaving 9 bases between the germline ends. Here the CDR3 reads CASSEYSRGSYEQYF. CDR3 in DNA: TGTGCCAGCAGTGAATATAGTAGGGGCTCCTACGAGCAGTACTTC.

This clonotype was recorded at least ten times. The chain is built from TRBV10-3 and TRBJ2-1; D unresolved. The V end lost 0 bases, the J end lost 3 bases, and 15 bases lay between the germline ends. The CDR3 contains 17 residues. The germline V gene encodes CDR1 ENHRY and CDR2 SYGVKD. CDR3: CAISESSVVLLYNEQFF. CDR3 coding DNA: TGTGCCATCAGTGAGTCTTCAGTAGTCCTACTCTACAATGAGCAGTTCTTC.

This clonotype was detected many times. The rearrangement joins TRBV5-1 to TRBJ1-2; weak D call: TRBD1 (5 bases). The germline V and J ends were trimmed by 5 bases and 4 bases, with 18 bases remaining between them. Germline V gives CDR1 SGHRS, CDR2 YFSETQ. The CDR3 loop spans 15 amino acids. CDR3 protein: CASSRGILGTYGYTF. The CDR3 region has the DNA TGCGCCAGCAGTCGCGGGATCCTAGGGACCTATGGCTACACCTTC.

This clonotype was recorded a few times. The CDR3 here is CASRRAGITDTQYF. CDR3 DNA: TGCGCCAGCAGAAGGGCAGGGATTACAGATACGCAGTATTTT. This chain uses TRBV5-1 with TRBJ2-3; possibly TRBD1 for D (5 bases). CDR3 length: 14 residues. Trimming cost V 5 bases and J 3 bases, with 13 bases left between them. Germline values: CDR1 SGHRS, CDR2 YFSETQ.

This clonotype was recorded at least ten times. The rearrangement links TRBV5-1 to TRBJ2-7, with 8 bases that match TRBD1. In germline, CDR1 is SGHRS, CDR2 YFSETQ. Trimming cost V 3 bases and J 6 bases; bases outside gene matches: 11. The CDR3 is made up of 15 amino acids. The CDR3 DNA reads TGCGCCAGCAGCTCGGTAGACAGGGGATCTTCCGAGCAGTACTTC. Translating gives CASSSVDRGSSEQYF.

This clonotype was seen ten or more times. The gene calls are TRBV7-9 and TRBJ2-5; D may match TRBD1 or TRBD2 (6 bases each). This CDR3 is 15 amino acids long. The ends were cut back, 2 bases at V and 4 bases at J, with 14 bases in the middle. Germline V gene lookup returns CDR1 SEHNR and CDR2 FQNEAQ (reference sequence). The CDR3 DNA reads TGTGCCAGCAGCTTAACGTGGGGGGCCGGAGAGACCCAGTACTTC. Protein product: CASSLTWGAGETQYF.

There are many counts of this clonotype. This chain connects TRBV29-1 to TRBJ2-1; unclear D gene. From germline, CDR1 is SQVTM and CDR2 ANQGSEA. This CDR3 contains 13 residues. V gave up 7 bases and J gave up 2 bases, with 12 bases separating them. The CDR3, as DNA: TGCAGCGCCTCCAGCCAGGCCTACAATGAGCAGTTCTTC. Translating it yields CSASSQAYNEQFF.

There are many counts of this clonotype. The genes are TRBV12-3 or TRBV12-4 and TRBJ2-1; 7 nucleotides match TRBD1. Trimming took 3 bases from V and 8 from J; bases not matched to a gene: 4. The CDR3 spans 13 residues. The CDR3, as DNA: TGTGCCAGCAGTTTGACAGGGATGGATGAGCAGTTCTTC. Its protein is CASSLTGMDEQFF.

This clonotype was counted only a few times. The CDR3 bases are TGCGCCAGCAGCCAAGAACGGATAGCCCTGTACGAGCAGTACTTC. Its translation is CASSQERIALYEQYF. This sequence joins TRBV4-3 and TRBJ2-7; D is unclear. The CDR3 totals 15 residues. Germline-derived CDR1 and CDR2 are LGHNA and YSLEER. V was cut by 0 bases and J by 4 bases, with 13 bases left in between.

This clonotype is medium-sized within its sample. The chain couples TRBV7-9 to TRBJ2-7; 8 bases match TRBD1. This CDR3 has 13 residues. Germline CDR1 and CDR2: SEHNR and FQNEAQ (reference sequence). V gave up 7 bases and J gave up 6 bases; unmatched junction bases: 8. The CDR3 DNA reads TGTGCCAGCATCGAGGACAGGGACCTCGAGCAGTACTTC. This translates into CASIEDRDLEQYF.

This clonotype was counted at least ten times. The rearrangement links TRBV6-5 to TRBJ2-7; 7 bases fit TRBD1. V gave up 6 bases and J gave up 0 bases; unmatched junction bases: 11. Germline loops: CDR1 MNHEY, CDR2 SVGAGI. The CDR3 covers 16 residues. The DNA of the CDR3 is TGTGCCAGCAGCTTCGACAGGGAGAGTAACTCCTACGAGCAGTACTTC. Its translation is CASSFDRESNSYEQYF.

This clonotype was counted at least ten times. The rearrangement links TRBV5-1 to TRBJ1-1; D uncertain. CDR1 SGHRS and CDR2 YFSETQ come from the germline V gene. Between the trimmed V and J ends, which lost 0 bases and 10 bases, there was a span of 13 bases. CDR3 length: 13 amino acids. The CDR3 region is CASSLDQKGPAFF. The CDR3 DNA reads as TGCGCCAGCAGCTTGGATCAAAAGGGCCCAGCTTTCTTT.

The sample holds many counts of this clonotype. Here the CDR3 reads CASSLGTTEIETQYF. For the CDR3, the DNA is TGCGCCAGCAGCTTAGGGACTACCGAGATAGAGACCCAGTACTTC. The gene calls are TRBV5-1 and TRBJ2-5; 7 bases line up with TRBD2. V dropped 2 bases and J dropped 4; count of bases not matched to a gene: 8. The CDR3 loop spans 15 amino acids. Germline V gene sequence: CDR1 SGHRS, CDR2 YFSETQ. The full variable domain, in which reference TRBV5-1 and TRBJ2-5 provide the parts outside the CDR3, is KAGVTQTPRYLIKTRGQQVTLSCSPISGHRSVSWYQQTPGQGLQFLFEYFSETQRNKGNFPGRFSGRQFSNSRSEMNVSTLELGDSALYLCASSLGTTEIETQYFGPGTRLLVL.

This clonotype was counted at least ten times. The DNA for the CDR3 is TGCGCCAGCAGCTTTTCCAGCCTCAGCTCCTACGAGCAGTACTTC. It yields the protein CASSFSSLSSYEQYF. The J gene is TRBJ2-7, the V gene TRBV5-1; D uncertain. The CDR3 runs to 15 residues. Trimming shortened V by 2 bases and J by 0 bases, and 12 bases separated the two germline ends. Germline V gene lookup returns CDR1 SGHRS and CDR2 YFSETQ.

This clonotype was picked up many times. The chain uses TRBV5-1 and TRBJ2-6, with no clear D. The ends were cut back, 0 bases at V and 0 bases at J, with 16 bases in the middle. The CDR3 totals 19 residues. Germline lookup yields CDR1 SGHRS and CDR2 YFSETQ. The DNA for the CDR3 is TGCGCCAGCAGCTTGGCCGACGACACTTCTTTCTCTGGGGCCAACGTCCTGACTTTC. Amino acids: CASSLADDTSFSGANVLTF.

This clonotype was counted many times. The gene calls are TRBV20-1 and TRBJ1-1, with D possibly matching TRBD1 (6 bases). Germline V CDR1 and CDR2: DFQATT, SNEGSKA (reference sequence). The V end lost 1 base, the J end lost 6 bases, and 24 bases lay between the germline ends. This CDR3 contains 17 residues. Written as DNA, the CDR3 is TGCAGTGCTAGAGGACCGGGAAGTACAGGGCGAGAGGCTGAAGCTTTCTTT. This codes for CSARGPGSTGREAEAFF.